The present entry profiles one T cell receptor beta chain with its context. Its antigen is unknown. Base qualities were left out, and no much larger clone turns up one base away. Distinct nucleotide sequences in the sample also encode this CDR3. The entry originates in a study of blood T cell repertoires in COVID-19 (dated by TCRdb to 2018 to 2020). Regarding the complete study: The collaborator samples originated in the United States, Italy and Spain and spanned the acute and convalescent phases of COVID-19. The material from the prospective study consisted of cDNA or gDNA derived from T cells, B-cell-depleted T cells, or PBMCs. A de-identified subject ID, COVID-19 status, age in years and sex were almost always included in the sample metadata. Subjects who had been exposed to COVID-19, were actively infected with it, or had recovered from it provided the deeply sampled blood TCRbeta repertoires that made up the dataset. The repertoires were released in a freely available public database meant as a resource for research on the immune response to SARS-CoV-2. Where available, HLA class I and class II types were taken from metadata supplied by the sample provider and were not determined by assay-based typing. The samples were drawn from two sources: the first 160 participants of the ongoing ImmuneRACE study, and 1,200 or so subjects contributed by 6 global collaborators.

V is reduced by 3 bases and J by 4 bases, leaving a spacing of 7 bases between them. The CDR3 goes from the cysteine to the phenylalanine over 13 residues. Of all the DNA, just the CDR3 is kept, 39 bases in frame from base 1. The immunoSEQ Assay, a bias-controlled multiplex PCR, was used to amplify TCRbeta CDR3 regions from genomic DNA. In the authors' own workflow: The number of nucleated cells in each sample was estimated from the amplification of reference gene primers within the assay. To quantify the absolute abundance of each unique TCRbeta CDR3 rearrangement, sequence reads were collapsed and filtered. Productive Simpson clonality was computed per sample as the square root of Simpson's diversity index over productive rearrangements. Drawn from immuneACCESS, this table holds only the in-frame rearrangements with V and J called that TCRdb kept. Clones are partly lost; checked studies trace under half to an unresolved V gene and leave the rest unexplained. That table gives V, J and clone size, and the DNA gave D and trimming. For this sample the table gives around 330,000 clones, of which 70% to 90% were detected only once. 9.5% of the sample is held by the ten biggest clonotypes.

Participants in the prospective study were enrolled through a virtual design, were aged roughly 18 to 100 years, and lived in fewer than 30 United States geographic areas. In the prospective study, cohorts were assigned on the basis of participant-reported clinical history obtained from a screening survey and a study questionnaire. ImmuneRACE Cohort 3 recovered participants were defined by two consecutive negative NP/OP PCR tests, healthcare professional clearance, or symptom resolution. Each participant in the prospective study had whole blood, serum and a nasopharyngeal or oropharyngeal swab collected by mobile phlebotomists. Additional blood draws and questionnaires over an approximately two-month period could optionally be provided by prospective study participants. Before DNA extraction, prospective study blood samples were shipped either frozen or at room temperature. Study-wide findings and limitations: Clinical and demographic metadata were provided uncurated, with the amount varying by source and participant.

Specimen: PBMCs or T cells enriched from blood (not recorded which). The origin of this receptor is a middle-aged woman who had recovered from COVID-19. The sequence joins TRBV12-3 or TRBV12-4 to TRBJ1-5, with an unclear D gene assignment. The CDR3 reads CASSFAENQPQHF. The base sequence is TGTGCCAGCAGTTTTGCAGAAAATCAGCCCCAGCATTTT.